The 8 T cell receptor beta chains in this list originate from one sample, sequenced in a study of neurological immune-mediated disorders. TCRdb reanalysed the 5' RACE reads using MiXCR and keeps one entry per CDR3 protein. The repertoire holds roughly 31,000 distinct CDR3 sequences, with 20% to 25% as singletons. Sequencing used CD4+ T cells from blood. These receptors all come from a man in his fifties with HTLV-1-associated myelopathy (HAM/TSP).

CDR3: CASSLVSYNEQFF. The CDR3 DNA sequence: TGTGCCAGCAGCTTGGTATCCTACAATGAGCAGTTCTTC. This rearrangement joins TRBV5-5 to TRBJ2-1; D is uncertain. This CDR3 has 13 amino acids. Per germline, CDR1 SGHKS and CDR2 YYEKEE (reference sequence). Trimming shortened V by 0 bases and J by 1 base, and 2 bases separated the two germline ends.

Here the CDR3 DNA reads TGTGCCAGTAGTAAACAGGGGGCCAACACTGAAGCTTTCTTT. Protein: CASSKQGANTEAFF. V and J are TRBV19 and TRBJ1-1, with 9 bases matching TRBD1. Germline V gene data show CDR1 as LNHDA and CDR2 as SQIVND (reference sequence). Trimming took 4 bases from V and 2 from J; bases not matched to a gene: 2. The CDR3 length is 14 residues.

Many counts were recorded for this clonotype. The J gene is TRBJ1-4, the V gene TRBV5-1, with D maybe TRBD1 (5 bases). Per the germline V gene, CDR1 is SGHRS and CDR2 is YFSETQ. Trimming left V 1 base short and J 5 bases short, with 12 bases between. The CDR3 extends over 15 amino acids. In nucleotides, the CDR3 is TGCGCCAGCAGCTTGACGTCGGGGCCAAATGAAAAACTGTTTTTT. This gives the protein CASSLTSGPNEKLFF. Complete variable domain (other parts from reference TRBV5-1 and TRBJ1-4): KAGVTQTPRYLIKTRGQQVTLSCSPISGHRSVSWYQQTPGQGLQFLFEYFSETQRNKGNFPGRFSGRQFSNSRSEMNVSTLELGDSALYLCASSLTSGPNEKLFFGSGTQLSVL.

This chain links TRBV5-6 with TRBJ1-5; D is unresolved. The CDR3 length is 20 residues. V lost 1 base to trimming and J lost 3 bases, with 26 bases between them. Per germline, CDR1 SGHDT and CDR2 YYEEEE. CDR3 protein: CASSLSSGVRVPRANQPQHF. Here the CDR3 DNA reads TGTGCCAGCAGCTTGTCTAGTGGTGTTCGGGTGCCACGCGCCAATCAGCCCCAGCATTTT.

Ten or more counts support this clonotype. The CDR3 here is CASSPDRGDYGYTF. The CDR3 nucleotides are TGTGCCAGCAGTCCGGACAGGGGGGACTATGGCTACACCTTC. The chain is built from TRBV27 and TRBJ1-2, with 10 bases that match TRBD1. Germline CDR1 reads MNHEY; CDR2 reads SMNVEV (reference sequence). V was clipped by 5 bases and J by 3 bases; unmatched bases: 3. CDR3 size: 14 residues.

This clonotype was counted many times. The rearrangement joins TRBV5-1 to TRBJ2-1; no clear D gene. With 5 bases removed from V and 0 bases from J, the gap between germline ends came to 15 bases. Germline CDR1 reads SGHRS; CDR2 reads YFSETQ. The CDR3 is made up of 16 amino acids. The CDR3 spells CASSSVLGSSYNEQFF. CDR3 coding DNA: TGCGCCAGCAGTTCCGTTTTAGGCAGCTCCTACAATGAGCAGTTCTTC.

The table lists this clonotype with a few counts. The V call is TRBV10-3, the J call TRBJ2-7; no firm D call. The CDR3 loop spans 14 amino acids. From germline, CDR1 is ENHRY and CDR2 SYGVKD. Trimming cost V 3 bases and J 6 bases, with 15 bases left between them. CDR3 bases: TGTGCCATCAGTGATTTCCAGTCTTTACGCGAGCAGTACTTC. It codes for CAISDFQSLREQYF.

The chain is built from TRBV18 and TRBJ1-3; D is uncertain. V was shortened by 5 bases and J by 0 bases, with 14 bases between the two germline ends. In germline, CDR1 is KGHSH, CDR2 LQKENI. CDR3 size: 16 residues. The CDR3 DNA is TGTGCCAGCTCATCGGTATCGGACTCCTCTGGAAACACCATATATTTT. It specifies CASSSVSDSSGNTIYF.